This T cell receptor (beta chain) stems from a study of shared clonotypes between healthy human individuals. Background on the study: Each donor's CD8 memory used one plate, CD8 naive two, each CD4 subset three.

The CDR3 length is 13 residues. Germline-derived CDR1 and CDR2 are LGHNT and FRNRAP. Trimming shortened V by 1 base and J by 6 bases, and 6 bases separated the two germline ends. Deep-level settings were used for running the assay. The method was immunoSEQ multiplex PCR; TCRdb's version includes in-frame clones alone and lacks a portion of them. The profile shows a few million clones, more than 80% of them singletons. Partitioning of CD4+ cells yielded a CD45RA+ naive subset and a CD45RA-negative memory subset. What was sequenced was naive CD4+ T cells sorted from blood. The subset denotes: CD45RA+ positively selected. V gene TRBV12-5 combines with J gene TRBJ2-2; no clear D gene. This receptor was taken from a man aged 18 to 29 in good health. The CDR3 DNA is TGTGCTAGTGGTTTGGACCCTTCCGGGGAGCTGTTTTTT. Residues: CASGLDPSGELFF.